This record concerns one T cell receptor (beta chain) sequence. This record belongs to a study of cytomegalovirus exposure and HLA in healthy donors. Sequenced by immunoSEQ multiplex PCR; TCRdb stores in-frame clones only, minus some. This table holds roughly 71,000 clones, less than 95% found once. This TCR was recovered from a woman aged 18 to 35 in good health and CMV-seronegative. Source material: PBMCs.

CDR3 DNA sequence: TGTGCCAGCAGGCCCGGCCAGGGGGCAAATGGCTACACCTTC. Its protein product is CASRPGQGANGYTF. This chain uses TRBV28 with TRBJ1-2, with TRBD1 matching over 8 bases. V trimming: 6 bases; J trimming: 6 bases; junction bases outside the gene matches: 9. The CDR3 has 14 amino acids. Germline loops: CDR1 MDHEN, CDR2 SYDVKM.